The 25 T cell receptor beta chains presented below share a single source sample, sequenced in a study of T cell responses to AZD1222 COVID-19 vaccine (dated by TCRdb to the early 2020s). Library prep was done by the immunoSEQ multiplex PCR assay. TCRdb carries this immuneACCESS record with in-frame sequences only. Its versions omit some clonotypes, under half of them owing to an unresolved V gene in the studies checked, with the rest unexplained. Recorded for this sample are under 35,000 clones; approximately 93% of them occurred a single time. The ten largest clones represent roughly 44% of the sample. The time point label corresponds to: baseline before first vaccination. The sequencing used peripheral blood, collected on day 0 of AZD1222 vaccination. These TCRs come from an adult in good health.

In its sample, this clone was seen once. The CDR3 nucleotides are TGCGCCAGCAGTGAGCAGACAGGGAACACTGAAGCTTTCTTT. Translating it yields CASSEQTGNTEAFF. The chain employs TRBV10-1 and TRBJ1-1; a possible D gene is TRBD1 (6 bases). Deletions cut 2 bases from V and 1 base from J, with 8 bases between. In germline, CDR1 is WNHNN, CDR2 SYGVQD (reference sequence). This CDR3 comprises 14 residues.

V usage is TRBV5-4 and J usage is TRBJ2-2; perhaps TRBD1 as D (7 bases). The germline V and J ends were trimmed by 3 bases and 4 bases, with 16 bases remaining between them. CDR1 SGHNT and CDR2 YYREEE come from the germline V gene (reference sequence). The CDR3 has 16 amino acids. The CDR3 region has the DNA TGTGCCAGCAGCTCCCCTGGAGGGGGCGTCACCGGGGAGCTGTTTTTT. It codes for CASSSPGGGVTGELFF.

V is TRBV6-5 and J is TRBJ1-6, with D unresolved. Trimming removed 3 bases at V and 7 bases at J, with 10 bases between. The CDR3 is made up of 14 amino acids. Germline CDR1 MNHEY, CDR2 SVGAGI. In DNA, the CDR3 is TGTGCCAGCAGTTATTGGCAAAGCAATTCACCCCTCCACTTT. Protein product: CASSYWQSNSPLHF.

The rearrangement uses TRBV5-1 and TRBJ2-7; 8 positions match TRBD2. This CDR3 comprises 13 residues. Germline V gives CDR1 SGHRS, CDR2 YFSETQ. Losses at the gene ends were 4 bases for V and 6 bases for J; bases not matched to a gene: 6. The CDR3 DNA follows: TGCGCCAGCAGCGTAGGACTAGCACCCGAGCAGTACTTC. Translated: CASSVGLAPEQYF. Looking up the rest from reference TRBV5-1 and TRBJ2-7 gives the full variable domain: KAGVTQTPRYLIKTRGQQVTLSCSPISGHRSVSWYQQTPGQGLQFLFEYFSETQRNKGNFPGRFSGRQFSNSRSEMNVSTLELGDSALYLCASSVGLAPEQYFGPGTRLTVT.

V usage is TRBV3-1 (or the pseudogene TRBV3-2) and J usage is TRBJ2-7; D ambiguous. Germline-derived CDR1 and CDR2 are LGHDT and YNNKEL (reference sequence). The V end lost 0 bases, the J end lost 0 bases, and 18 bases lay between the germline ends. The CDR3 length is 18 residues. CDR3 sequence reads: CASSQDAWGARYSYEQYF. CDR3 bases: TGTGCCAGCAGCCAAGACGCGTGGGGTGCGAGGTACTCCTACGAGCAGTACTTC.

The chain recombines TRBV6-4 with TRBJ1-3; tentative D call: TRBD1 (5 bases). Trimming cost V 3 bases and J 4 bases, with 7 bases left between them. Germline CDR1 reads MRHNA; CDR2 reads SNTAGT. The CDR3 has 13 amino acids. The CDR3 loop reads CASSEGEGNTIYF. In nucleotides, the CDR3 is TGTGCCAGCAGTGAAGGGGAAGGAAACACCATATATTTT.

The chain employs TRBV6-1 and TRBJ1-6; tentative D call: TRBD1 (6 bases). Trimming shortened V by 3 bases and J by 11 bases, and 14 bases separated the two germline ends. The CDR3 sequence is 14 residues long. CDR1 and CDR2 (germline): MNHNS, SASEGT. The CDR3 coding sequence is TGTGCCAGCAGTGAGGACAGTCAAAATGCACCCCTCCACTTT. Protein: CASSEDSQNAPLHF.

V and J are TRBV7-6 and TRBJ1-3; 8 bases line up with TRBD1. The V gene end was trimmed by 5 bases and the J gene end by 7 bases; junction bases not matched to a gene: 22. Looked up from germline, CDR1 is SGHVS and CDR2 is FNYEAQ. The CDR3 has 19 amino acids. The DNA for the CDR3 is TGTGCCAGCAGCCCTTCGGGGGCAGGGGGCTTCAGTTCTCCGAACACCATATATTTT. Translation gives CASSPSGAGGFSSPNTIYF.

This clone showed up just once. At one end, the junction sequence differs from germline, possibly due to a read error. The rearrangement links TRBV5-6 to TRBJ1-2; D is unclear. The CDR3 spans 12 residues. Germline V gives CDR1 SGHDT, CDR2 YYEEEE. The CDR3 protein is CASSLAGGEASF. For the CDR3, the DNA is TGTGCCAGCAGCTTGGCCGGAGGAGAGGCTTCCTTC.

V is TRBV19 and J is TRBJ1-1; D is uncertain. CDR1 and CDR2 (germline): LNHDA, SQIVND (reference sequence). The CDR3 length is 14 residues. Trimming cost V 6 bases and J 2 bases, with 13 bases left between them. The CDR3 region is CASRPPGPNTEAFF. The CDR3 DNA follows: TGTGCCAGTAGACCCCCCGGGCCTAACACTGAAGCTTTCTTT.

V and J are TRBV6-2 or TRBV6-3 and TRBJ2-1; D is perhaps TRBD1 (5 bases). This CDR3 contains 16 residues. Trimming removed 2 bases at V and 9 bases at J, with 20 bases between. Germline V gene data show CDR1 as MNHEY and CDR2 as SVGEGT. The CDR3 DNA follows: TGTGCCAGCAGTTACGGGGCAGGGTGGCCAAAGGGTGAGCAGTTCTTC. Protein: CASSYGAGWPKGEQFF.

This chain connects TRBV6-5 to TRBJ2-3; D is uncertain. Germline lookup yields CDR1 MNHEY and CDR2 SVGAGI. The ends were cut back, 2 bases at V and 6 bases at J, with 9 bases in the middle. The CDR3 is made up of 13 amino acids. The CDR3 sequence is CASSYRVSDTQYF. Here the CDR3 DNA reads TGTGCCAGCAGTTACCGAGTCTCTGATACGCAGTATTTT.

The V gene is TRBV13, the J gene TRBJ1-3; tentative D call: TRBD1 (6 bases). The CDR3 length is 14 residues. V was shortened by 2 bases and J by 2 bases, with 7 bases between the two germline ends. Germline loops: CDR1 PRHDT, CDR2 FYEKMQ (reference sequence). The CDR3 nucleotides are TGTGCCAGCAGCTTATGGGGGCCTGGAAACACCATATATTTT. Protein: CASSLWGPGNTIYF.

V usage is TRBV12-3 or TRBV12-4 and J usage is TRBJ1-2; no clear D gene. Between the trimmed V and J ends, which lost 8 bases and 8 bases, there was a span of 15 bases. The CDR3 consists of 12 residues. This chain's CDR3 is CASRFRVAGYTF. CDR3 DNA sequence: TGTGCCAGCCGCTTTCGAGTCGCCGGCTACACCTTC.

The chain employs TRBV30 and TRBJ1-3, with 11 nucleotides matching TRBD1. CDR3 length: 17 amino acids. Per the germline V gene, CDR1 is GTSNPN and CDR2 is SVGIG (reference sequence). V lost 5 bases, J lost 1 base, and 10 bases stayed unmatched. CDR3 protein: CAWGQGALMLSGNTIYF. In nucleotides, the CDR3 is TGTGCCTGGGGACAGGGGGCTTTGATGTTGTCTGGAAACACCATATATTTT. Combining the CDR3 with reference TRBV30 and TRBJ1-3 gives the whole variable domain SQTIHQWPATLVQPVGSPLSLECTVEGTSNPNLYWYRQAAGRGLQLLFYSVGIGQISSEVPQNLSASRPQDRQFILSSKKLLLSDSGFYLCAWGQGALMLSGNTIYFGEGSWLTVV.

The chain couples TRBV7-8 to TRBJ2-1; D not resolved. V lost 4 bases to trimming and J lost 6 bases, with 19 bases between them. Germline-derived CDR1 and CDR2 are SGHVS and FQNEAQ. The CDR3 sequence is 16 residues long. The CDR3 protein is CASSSGRDLLSNEQFF. CDR3 in DNA: TGTGCCAGCAGCTCCGGTAGAGACTTATTAAGCAATGAGCAGTTCTTC.

This clone was recorded once. This sequence joins TRBV5-1 and TRBJ1-4; 11 bases match TRBD1. Trimming removed 0 bases from V and 5 bases from J; junction bases left unmatched: 3. Germline CDR1 is SGHRS and CDR2 is YFSETQ. There are 16 residues in the CDR3. The CDR3 DNA sequence: TGCGCCAGCAGCTTGGCAGGGACAGGGGGGAATGAAAAACTGTTTTTT. Amino acid sequence: CASSLAGTGGNEKLFF.

This clone appeared once. The chain recombines TRBV5-4 with TRBJ1-1; D might be TRBD1 (5 bases). The CDR3 is made up of 14 amino acids. The germline V gene encodes CDR1 SGHNT and CDR2 YYREEE (reference sequence). V was cut by 4 bases and J by 5 bases, with 15 bases left in between. The CDR3 region has the DNA TGTGCCAGCAGCATAGGACGGGCAGGGACTGAAGCTTTCTTT. Its translation: CASSIGRAGTEAFF.

The CDR3 DNA reads as TGTGCCAGCAGCAAACTAGCGGGCGTCACCGTAGGTGGCGGGGAGCTGTTTTTT. Its translation is CASSKLAGVTVGGGELFF. The chain combines TRBV27 with TRBJ2-2; 9 bases map to TRBD2. V shed 6 bases and J 7 bases; nucleotides not matched to a gene: 18. Germline V gene data show CDR1 as MNHEY and CDR2 as SMNVEV (reference sequence). This CDR3 is 18 amino acids long.

The chain employs TRBV7-8 and TRBJ1-1; 8 nucleotides line up with TRBD1. V trimming: 3 bases; J trimming: 7 bases; junction bases outside the gene matches: 7. This CDR3 has 14 amino acids. Per germline, CDR1 SGHVS and CDR2 FQNEAQ. This chain's CDR3 is CASSFSGGQGEAFF. CDR3 DNA sequence: TGTGCCAGCAGCTTCTCAGGGGGCCAGGGTGAAGCTTTCTTT.

This chain uses TRBV27 with TRBJ1-2, with D unclear. From germline, CDR1 is MNHEY and CDR2 SMNVEV (reference sequence). This CDR3 comprises 13 residues. The V gene lost 5 bases and the J gene lost 0 bases, with 7 bases spanning the gap. The CDR3 nucleotides read TGTGCCAGCAGTCTATTCCCTAACTATGGCTACACCTTC. Residues: CASSLFPNYGYTF.

This chain links TRBV5-1 with TRBJ1-2; D unclear. CDR1 SGHRS and CDR2 YFSETQ come from the germline V gene. The germline V and J ends were trimmed by 3 bases and 10 bases, with 10 bases remaining between them. The CDR3 covers 11 residues. CDR3 protein: CASSSPGDYTF. The CDR3, as DNA: TGCGCCAGCAGCTCCCCGGGTGACTACACCTTC.

The chain recombines TRBV30 with TRBJ1-3; D is possibly TRBD1 (5 bases). The CDR3 is made up of 16 amino acids. V gave up 0 bases and J gave up 0 bases, with 12 bases separating them. CDR1 and CDR2 (germline): GTSNPN, SVGIG (reference sequence). In DNA form, the CDR3 reads TGTGCCTGGAGTGTAGGTGGGGGGAGCTCTGGAAACACCATATATTTT. The encoded protein is CAWSVGGGSSGNTIYF.

The chain links TRBV30 to TRBJ1-1; no reliable D call. The CDR3 runs to 11 residues. Trimming cost V 0 bases and J 5 bases, with 4 bases left between them. In germline, CDR1 is GTSNPN, CDR2 SVGIG (reference sequence). The CDR3 bases are TGTGCCTGGAGTGTTCAAACTGAAGCTTTCTTT. Protein sequence: CAWSVQTEAFF.

The chain combines TRBV28 with TRBJ1-1; TRBD1 agrees at 10 bases. CDR1 is MDHEN, CDR2 SYDVKM, per germline. Trimming cost V 6 bases and J 0 bases; bases outside gene matches: 10. The length of the CDR3 is 17 residues. The CDR3 reads CASRGRGTGVLNTEAFF. The DNA for the CDR3 is TGTGCCAGCAGGGGCCGGGGGACAGGGGTATTGAACACTGAAGCTTTCTTT.